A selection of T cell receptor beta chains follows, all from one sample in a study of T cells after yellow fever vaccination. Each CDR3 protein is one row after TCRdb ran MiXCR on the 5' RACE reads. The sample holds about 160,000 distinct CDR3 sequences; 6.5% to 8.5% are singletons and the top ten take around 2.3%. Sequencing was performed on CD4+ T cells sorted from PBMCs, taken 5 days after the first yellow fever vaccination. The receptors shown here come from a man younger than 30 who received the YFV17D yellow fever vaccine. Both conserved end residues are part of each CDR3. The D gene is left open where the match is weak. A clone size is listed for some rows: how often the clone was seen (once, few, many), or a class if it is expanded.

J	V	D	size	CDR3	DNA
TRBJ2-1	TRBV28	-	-	CASRAPWGALNEQFF	TGTGCCAGCAGGGCCCCGTGGGGGGCGCTCAATGAGCAGTTCTTC
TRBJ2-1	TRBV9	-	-	CASSVDTGAYNEQFF	TGTGCCAGCAGCGTAGATACGGGGGCATACAATGAGCAGTTCTTC
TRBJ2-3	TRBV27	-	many	CASSHSQSQRSTDTQYF	TGTGCCAGCAGCCATTCGCAGTCCCAGAGGAGCACAGATACGCAGTATTTT
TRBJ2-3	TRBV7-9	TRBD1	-	CASSRQGPDTQYF	TGTGCCAGCAGCCGACAGGGCCCAGATACGCAGTATTTT
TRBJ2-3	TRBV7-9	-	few	CASSPGTPRVPDTQYF	TGTGCCAGCAGCCCGGGGACACCCCGTGTCCCAGATACGCAGTATTTT
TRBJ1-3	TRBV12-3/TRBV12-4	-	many	CASSIDGGSGNTIYF	TGTGCCAGCAGTATTGACGGAGGCTCTGGAAACACCATATATTTT
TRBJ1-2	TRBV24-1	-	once	CATSDQGDGYTF	TGTGCCACCAGTGATCAAGGGGATGGCTACACCTTC
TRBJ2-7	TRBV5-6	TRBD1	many	CASIPRTGVDEQYF	TGTGCCAGCATACCCAGGACAGGGGTGGACGAGCAGTACTTC
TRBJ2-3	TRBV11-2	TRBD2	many	CASSRARWRGVSTDTQYF	TGTGCCAGCAGCCGTGCCAGGTGGCGGGGGGTTAGCACAGATACGCAGTATTTT
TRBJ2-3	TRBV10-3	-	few	CAIRGPATLTDTQYF	TGTGCCATCAGGGGACCGGCCACCCTCACAGATACGCAGTATTTT
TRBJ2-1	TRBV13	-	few	CASSLGRGRSSYNEQFF	TGTGCCAGCAGCTTAGGGAGGGGCCGTAGCTCCTACAATGAGCAGTTCTTC
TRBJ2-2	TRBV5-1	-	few	CASSLDPQGRELFF	TGCGCCAGCAGCTTGGACCCCCAGGGGAGGGAGCTGTTTTTT
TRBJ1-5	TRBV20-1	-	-	CSSGDPSNQPQHF	TGCAGTTCGGGGGACCCTAGCAATCAGCCCCAGCATTTT
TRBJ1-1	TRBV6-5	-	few	CASSYSRQNTEAFF	TGTGCCAGCAGTTACTCCCGGCAGAACACTGAAGCTTTCTTT
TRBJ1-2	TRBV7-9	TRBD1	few	CASSLAARTGDGYTF	TGTGCCAGCAGCTTAGCGGCTAGGACAGGAGATGGCTACACCTTC
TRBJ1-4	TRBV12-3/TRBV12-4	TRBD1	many	CASIRGQGFNEKLFF	TGTGCCAGCATTCGGGGACAGGGTTTTAATGAAAAACTGTTTTTT
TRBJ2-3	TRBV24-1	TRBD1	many	CATSDGGQGSTDTQYF	TGTGCCACCAGTGATGGTGGACAGGGAAGCACAGATACGCAGTATTTT
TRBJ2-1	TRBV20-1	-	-	CSGLGLFHNEQFF	TGCAGTGGACTTGGACTTTTCCACAATGAGCAGTTCTTC
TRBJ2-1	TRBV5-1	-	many	CASIAGSVSNEQFF	TGCGCCAGCATCGCGGGTTCGGTTTCCAATGAGCAGTTCTTC
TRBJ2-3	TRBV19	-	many	CASRQEHATDTQYF	TGTGCCAGCCGACAGGAGCACGCCACAGATACGCAGTATTTT
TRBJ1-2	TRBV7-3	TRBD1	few	CASSSGTGNRYTF	TGTGCCAGCAGCTCAGGGACAGGGAATCGCTACACCTTC
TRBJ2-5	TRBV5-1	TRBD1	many	CASSTTGAGGETQYF	TGCGCCAGCAGCACCACAGGGGCAGGCGGGGAGACCCAGTACTTC
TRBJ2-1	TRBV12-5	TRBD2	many	CASGRVPGLAMSQFF	TGTGCTAGTGGCCGAGTCCCGGGACTAGCGATGAGCCAGTTCTTC
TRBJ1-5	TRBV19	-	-	CASSIGGSNQPQHF	TGTGCCAGTAGTATCGGCGGTTCCAATCAGCCCCAGCATTTT
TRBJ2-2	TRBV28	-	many	CASEAGELFF	TGTGCCAGCGAAGCCGGGGAGCTGTTTTTT
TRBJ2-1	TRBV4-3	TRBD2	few	CASSREASGYNEQFF	TGCGCCAGCAGCCGGGAGGCTAGCGGTTACAATGAGCAGTTCTTC
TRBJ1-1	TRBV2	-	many	CASNPGQQNTEAFF	TGTGCCAGCAACCCCGGTCAGCAGAACACTGAAGCTTTCTTT
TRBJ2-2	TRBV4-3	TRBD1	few	CASSAGQGTNTGELFF	TGCGCCAGCAGCGCAGGACAGGGCACGAACACCGGGGAGCTGTTTTTT
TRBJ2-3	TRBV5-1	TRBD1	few	CASSYLGTGGSDTQYF	TGCGCCAGCAGCTACCTCGGGACAGGGGGCTCAGATACGCAGTATTTT
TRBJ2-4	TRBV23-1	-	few	CASSQSGTAHDSGGKNIQYF	TGCGCCAGCAGTCAATCCGGGACAGCCCATGATTCGGGAGGCAAAAACATTCAGTACTTC
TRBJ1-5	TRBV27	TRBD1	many	CASKPSAGQGFSGWQPQHF	TGTGCCAGCAAACCAAGCGCCGGACAGGGTTTTTCCGGGTGGCAGCCCCAGCATTTT
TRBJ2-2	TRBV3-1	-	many	CASSQLLGQSVGELFF	TGTGCCAGCAGCCAATTGCTAGGACAGTCCGTCGGGGAGCTGTTTTTT
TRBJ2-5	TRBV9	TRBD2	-	CASSVGGVYQETQYF	TGTGCCAGCAGCGTGGGGGGGGTTTACCAAGAGACCCAGTACTTC
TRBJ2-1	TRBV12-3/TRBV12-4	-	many	CASSPRLASSYNEQFF	TGTGCCAGCAGCCCTCGACTGGCGAGCTCCTACAATGAGCAGTTCTTC
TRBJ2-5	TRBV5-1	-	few	CASSLNGPFQETQYF	TGCGCCAGCAGCTTGAACGGCCCCTTCCAAGAGACCCAGTACTTC
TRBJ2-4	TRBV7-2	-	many	CASNSRSENIQYF	TGTGCCAGCAACTCCCGGTCTGAAAACATTCAGTACTTC
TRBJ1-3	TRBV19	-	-	CASSTPRGSSGNTIYF	TGTGCCAGTAGTACCCCACGGGGGAGCTCTGGAAACACCATATATTTT
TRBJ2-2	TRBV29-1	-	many	CSAEVGAGELFF	TGCAGCGCCGAGGTGGGGGCCGGGGAGCTGTTTTTT
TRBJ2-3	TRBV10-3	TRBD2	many	CATEAPSGATDTQYF	TGTGCCACCGAGGCGCCTAGCGGGGCTACAGATACGCAGTATTTT
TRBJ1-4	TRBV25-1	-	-	CASSEYANEKLFF	TGTGCCAGCAGTGAATACGCAAATGAAAAACTGTTTTTT
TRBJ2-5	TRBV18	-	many	CASSQDIQETQYF	TGTGCCAGCTCCCAGGACATTCAAGAGACCCAGTACTTC
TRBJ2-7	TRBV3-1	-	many	CASSQYNLRGSYEQYF	TGTGCCAGCAGCCAATACAATCTCAGGGGATCCTACGAGCAGTACTTC
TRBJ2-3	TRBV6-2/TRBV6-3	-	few	CASQDSTDTQYF	TGTGCCAGCCAGGACAGCACAGATACGCAGTATTTT
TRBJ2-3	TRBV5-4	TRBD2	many	CASRPGTSGTDTQYF	TGTGCCAGCAGACCCGGGACTAGCGGCACAGATACGCAGTATTTT
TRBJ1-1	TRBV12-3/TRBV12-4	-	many	CASSPEVGTEAFF	TGTGCCAGCAGCCCAGAGGTCGGCACTGAAGCTTTCTTT
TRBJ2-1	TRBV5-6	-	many	CASSVTGGANEQFF	TGTGCCAGCAGCGTAACAGGGGGGGCCAATGAGCAGTTCTTC
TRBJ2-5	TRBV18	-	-	CASSPLEGWEETQYF	TGTGCCAGCTCGCCCCTCGAGGGGTGGGAAGAGACCCAGTACTTC
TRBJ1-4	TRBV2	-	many	CASSDNRHNEKLFF	TGTGCCAGCAGTGATAACAGGCATAATGAAAAACTGTTTTTT
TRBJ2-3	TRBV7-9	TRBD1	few	CASPGGGVRDTQYF	TGTGCCAGCCCAGGGGGCGGGGTTCGAGATACGCAGTATTTT
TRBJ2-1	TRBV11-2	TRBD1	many	CASSLGDRGNNEQFF	TGTGCCAGCAGCTTAGGGGACAGGGGTAATAATGAGCAGTTCTTC
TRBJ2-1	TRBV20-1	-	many	CSARDSLTEQFF	TGCAGTGCTAGAGATTCCCTTACTGAGCAGTTCTTC
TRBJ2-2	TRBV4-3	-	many	CASSQVRGSSTGELFF	TGCGCCAGCAGCCAAGTTCGAGGGTCGTCCACCGGGGAGCTGTTTTTT
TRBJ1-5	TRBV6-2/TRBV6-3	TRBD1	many	CASRQGENQPQHF	TGTGCCAGCAGACAGGGGGAAAATCAGCCCCAGCATTTT
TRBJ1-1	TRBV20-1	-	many	CSARGPVGGGVEAFF	TGCAGTGCTAGAGGCCCAGTGGGAGGTGGCGTTGAAGCTTTCTTT
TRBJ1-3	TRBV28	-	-	CASRTASGNTIYF	TGTGCCAGCAGAACAGCCTCTGGAAACACCATATATTTT
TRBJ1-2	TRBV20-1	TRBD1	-	CSAPGQGSGLGYGYTF	TGCAGTGCACCAGGACAGGGCTCTGGCCTAGGCTATGGCTACACCTTC
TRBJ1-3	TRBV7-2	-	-	CASSLVGSGVSGNTIYF	TGTGCCAGCAGCTTAGTAGGGTCGGGGGTTTCTGGAAACACCATATATTTT